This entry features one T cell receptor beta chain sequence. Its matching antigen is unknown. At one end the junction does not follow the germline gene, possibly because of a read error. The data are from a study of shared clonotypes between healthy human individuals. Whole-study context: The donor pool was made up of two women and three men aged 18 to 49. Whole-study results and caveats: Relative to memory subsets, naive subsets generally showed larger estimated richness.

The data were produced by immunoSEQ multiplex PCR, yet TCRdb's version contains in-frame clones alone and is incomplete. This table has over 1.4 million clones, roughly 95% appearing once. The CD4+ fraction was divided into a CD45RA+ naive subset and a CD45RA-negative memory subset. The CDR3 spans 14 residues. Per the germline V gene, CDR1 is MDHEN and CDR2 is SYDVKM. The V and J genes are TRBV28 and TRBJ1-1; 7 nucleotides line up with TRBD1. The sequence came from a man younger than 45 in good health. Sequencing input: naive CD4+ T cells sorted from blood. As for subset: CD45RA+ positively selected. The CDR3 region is CASSWTGGNAEAFF. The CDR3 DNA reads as TGTGCCAGCAGTTGGACAGGTGGGAACGCTGAAGCTTTCTTT.